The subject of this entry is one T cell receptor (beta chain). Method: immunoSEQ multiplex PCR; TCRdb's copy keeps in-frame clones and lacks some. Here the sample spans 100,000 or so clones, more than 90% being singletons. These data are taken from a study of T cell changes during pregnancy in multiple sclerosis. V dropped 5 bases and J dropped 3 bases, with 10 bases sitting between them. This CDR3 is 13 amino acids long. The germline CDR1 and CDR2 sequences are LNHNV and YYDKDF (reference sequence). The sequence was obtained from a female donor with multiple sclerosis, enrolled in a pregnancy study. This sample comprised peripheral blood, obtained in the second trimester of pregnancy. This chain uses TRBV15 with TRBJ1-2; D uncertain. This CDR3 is CATSLLDYYGYTF. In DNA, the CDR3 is TGTGCCACCAGCTTATTGGACTACTATGGCTACACCTTC.